The clone carrying this TCR beta chain was detected only a few times. Antigen: not known. This sample is part of a study of T cell repertoires in cytomegalovirus infection. TCRdb analysed the reads with MiXCR anew, one entry per CDR3 protein. The profile shows 450,000 to 600,000 distinct CDR3 sequences, approximately 46% of them singletons. The length of the CDR3 is 15 residues. Germline V gene sequence: CDR1 MNHNS, CDR2 SASEGT. The junction had 6 bases not matched to a gene; V was cut back by 1 base and J by 5 bases. The clonotype comes from a human donor in good health (CMV status not recorded). Some clones in this sample may be carry-over from other donors' samples. The chain uses TRBV6-1 and TRBJ1-2, with TRBD1 matching 8 bases. Sample: cultured PBMCs, taken from culture after CMV antigen stimulation. The CDR3 sequence is CASSEGDRTTYGYTF. DNA for the CDR3: TGTGCCAGCAGTGAAGGGGACAGGACTACTTATGGCTACACCTTC.